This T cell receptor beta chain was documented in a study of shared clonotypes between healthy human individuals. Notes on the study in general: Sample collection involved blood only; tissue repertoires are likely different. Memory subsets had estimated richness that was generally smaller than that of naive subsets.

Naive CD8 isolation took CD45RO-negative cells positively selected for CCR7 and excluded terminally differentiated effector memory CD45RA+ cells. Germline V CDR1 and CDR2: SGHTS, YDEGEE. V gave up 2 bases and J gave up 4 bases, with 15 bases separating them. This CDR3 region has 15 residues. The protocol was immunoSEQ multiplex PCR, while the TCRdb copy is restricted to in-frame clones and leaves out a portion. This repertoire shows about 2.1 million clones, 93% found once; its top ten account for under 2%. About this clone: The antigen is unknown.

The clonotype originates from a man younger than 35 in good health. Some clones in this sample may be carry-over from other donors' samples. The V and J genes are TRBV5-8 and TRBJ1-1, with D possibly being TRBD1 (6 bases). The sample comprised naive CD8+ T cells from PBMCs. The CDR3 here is CASSLLTEGGTEAFF. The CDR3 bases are TGTGCCAGCAGCTTATTGACGGAGGGGGGCACTGAAGCTTTCTTT.